The clone carrying this T cell receptor (beta chain) was detected a few times. This sample stems from a study of cytomegalovirus exposure and HLA in healthy donors. CDR1 is MNHEY and CDR2 is SVGAGI in the germline V gene. The CDR3 totals 13 residues. Trimming stripped 6 bases from V and 5 bases from J, with 10 bases between. The PCR ran on 60 Vbeta and 13 Jbeta primers. Sequencing was performed with immunoSEQ multiplex PCR; in TCRdb, only in-frame clones are kept and a portion is missing. The profile covers tens of thousands of clones, with 70% to 85% appearing a single time and 2.5% to 3% taken by the ten largest.

The chain has TRBV6-5 and TRBJ1-4; weak D call: TRBD1 (6 bases). The material sequenced was PBMCs. The source is a man between 50 and 59 years old in good health and CMV-seronegative. The CDR3: CASRGTNNEKLFF. The CDR3, as DNA: TGTGCCAGCAGAGGGACAAACAATGAAAAACTGTTTTTT.